Listed below are T cell receptor beta chains from one sample, sequenced in a study of cytomegalovirus exposure and HLA in healthy donors. TCRdb's table, derived via immunoSEQ multiplex PCR, lists solely in-frame clones and lacks some. Seen here are tens of thousands of clones, just under 95% observed once, and the top ten hold about 2.2%. Input material: PBMCs. These receptors were obtained from a man aged 18 to 30 in good health and CMV-seronegative. The CDR3 runs from the conserved cysteine through the conserved F or W. Fields, in order: D gene, V gene, J gene, clone size, CDR3 DNA, CDR3 protein. D genes are given only for firm matches. Rows give clone size only sometimes, using once, few, many, or a class for an expanded clone.

D: TRBD1; V: TRBV28; J: TRBJ2-3; size: once; DNA: TGTGCCAGCAGTACTCCGGGACAGGGGTACCACAGTACGCAGTATTTT; CDR3: CASSTPGQGYHSTQYF
D: .; V: TRBV6-5; J: TRBJ2-7; size: .; DNA: TGTGCCAGCAGTAACTCACCCGGGACAAAGAGCGAGCAGTACTTC; CDR3: CASSNSPGTKSEQYF
D: TRBD2; V: TRBV9; J: TRBJ2-2; size: .; DNA: TGTGCCAGCAGCGACCGACTAGCGGGAGTTTTGGGGGGGGAGCTGTTTTTT; CDR3: CASSDRLAGVLGGELFF
D: TRBD1; V: TRBV7-9; J: TRBJ2-7; size: .; DNA: TGTGCCAGCAGCCCGACAGGGGGTACCTACGAGCAGTACTTC; CDR3: CASSPTGGTYEQYF
D: .; V: TRBV30; J: TRBJ2-6; size: .; DNA: TGTGCCTGGAGTCCATGGGACATGCCGAACTCTGGGGCCAACGTCCTGACTTTC; CDR3: CAWSPWDMPNSGANVLTF
D: .; V: TRBV7-7; J: TRBJ2-5; size: .; DNA: TGTGCCAGCAGCTGGTCGCGGACAGACAAGAGAGAGACCCAGTACTTC; CDR3: CASSWSRTDKRETQYF
D: .; V: TRBV19; J: TRBJ1-5; size: once; DNA: TGTGCCAGTAGTATAGTACGTGCAGATTACCAGCATTTT; CDR3: CASSIVRADYQHF
D: .; V: TRBV5-1; J: TRBJ1-1; size: .; DNA: TGCGCCAGCAGCTTGGACTCTGGAGGGAACACTGAAGCTTTCTTT; CDR3: CASSLDSGGNTEAFF
D: .; V: TRBV28; J: TRBJ1-1; size: .; DNA: TGTGCCAGCAGTTTTCTACAGGGGAACACTGAAGCTTTCTTT; CDR3: CASSFLQGNTEAFF
D: .; V: TRBV10-1; J: TRBJ2-7; size: .; DNA: TGCGCCAGCAACCCGCGTCTGTCGGAGGAGCAGTACTTC; CDR3: CASNPRLSEEQYF
D: .; V: TRBV2; J: TRBJ1-1; size: .; DNA: TGTGCCAGCAGTGAAGAAAGGGAGATGAACACTGAAGCTTTCTTT; CDR3: CASSEEREMNTEAFF
D: TRBD2; V: TRBV29-1; J: TRBJ2-5; size: once; DNA: TGCAGCGTTGTTGGCGGGGGGTACCAAGAGACCCAGTACTTC; CDR3: CSVVGGGYQETQYF
D: .; V: TRBV10-1; J: TRBJ2-7; size: .; DNA: TGCGCCAGCAGTGAGGCCGCTGGGGGCCCCTACGAGCAGTACTTC; CDR3: CASSEAAGGPYEQYF
D: .; V: TRBV21-1; J: TRBJ2-7; size: .; DNA: TGTGCCAGCAGCACCGGGACAGCTTCCGAGCAGTACTTC; CDR3: CASSTGTASEQYF
D: TRBD2; V: TRBV4-1; J: TRBJ2-7; size: .; DNA: TGCGCCAGCAGCCAAGAAGGACTAGCGGGAAGCTACGAGCAGTACTTC; CDR3: CASSQEGLAGSYEQYF
D: .; V: TRBV6-4; J: TRBJ2-2; size: .; DNA: TGTGCCAGCAGTGCACTAGAGAACACCGGGGAGCTGTTTTTT; CDR3: CASSALENTGELFF
D: .; V: TRBV19; J: TRBJ1-3; size: .; DNA: TGTGCCAGTAGTATGGCAGGACAGATCTCTGGAAACACCATATATTTT; CDR3: CASSMAGQISGNTIYF
D: TRBD1; V: TRBV5-1; J: TRBJ2-2; size: once; DNA: TGCGCCAGCAGCTTGGAAGACAGGGACACCGGGGAGCTGTTTTTT; CDR3: CASSLEDRDTGELFF
D: .; V: TRBV11-2; J: TRBJ2-5; size: .; DNA: TGTGCCAGCAGCTCCCGATCAGGGCTACAAGAGACCCAGTACTTC; CDR3: CASSSRSGLQETQYF
D: .; V: TRBV5-6; J: TRBJ2-1; size: once; DNA: TGTGCCAGCAGCTTGGCGGCAGGGAAGGACGGTGAGCAGTTCTTC; CDR3: CASSLAAGKDGEQFF
D: TRBD1; V: TRBV2; J: TRBJ1-1; size: .; DNA: TGTGCCACCCGCAGCCCGACAGGGAGAGCTTTCTTT; CDR3: CATRSPTGRAFF
D: TRBD1; V: TRBV29-1; J: TRBJ2-7; size: once; DNA: TGCAGCGTTGGCGTGACAGGGGGCTCCTACGAGCAGTACTTC; CDR3: CSVGVTGGSYEQYF
D: TRBD1; V: TRBV11-2; J: TRBJ2-2; size: .; DNA: TGTGCCAGCAGGAAACTCCCCCGGGACAGTCACACCGGGGAGCTGTTTTTT; CDR3: CASRKLPRDSHTGELFF
D: TRBD1; V: TRBV19; J: TRBJ2-3; size: .; DNA: TGTGCCAGCAACACAGGGGCCGCAACAGATACGCAGTATTTT; CDR3: CASNTGAATDTQYF
D: TRBD1; V: TRBV27; J: TRBJ1-2; size: .; DNA: TGTGCCAGCAGTTATACAGGGGGAGTCTATGGCTACACCTTC; CDR3: CASSYTGGVYGYTF
D: TRBD1; V: TRBV7-6; J: TRBJ2-2; size: .; DNA: TGTGCCAGCAGCTTAGCCCGGCAGGGGGCGATCACCGGGGAGCTGTTTTTT; CDR3: CASSLARQGAITGELFF
D: .; V: TRBV30; J: TRBJ1-3; size: .; DNA: TGTGCCTGGAGTGTGGGGGGGGCGGCTGGAAACACCATATATTTT; CDR3: CAWSVGGAAGNTIYF
D: TRBD1; V: TRBV28; J: TRBJ1-2; size: .; DNA: TGTGCCAGCAGTCAATCCGGGACAGGGGTATCTGGCTACACCTTC; CDR3: CASSQSGTGVSGYTF
D: .; V: TRBV11-2; J: TRBJ1-2; size: .; DNA: TGTGCCAGCAGCTTAGGCAGTGATCAGGGCTACACCTTC; CDR3: CASSLGSDQGYTF
D: .; V: TRBV30; J: TRBJ1-2; size: .; DNA: TGTGCCTGGACGTGGGGCAGGGACTATGGCTACACCTTC; CDR3: CAWTWGRDYGYTF
D: TRBD1; V: TRBV7-3; J: TRBJ2-6; size: .; DNA: TGTGCCAGCAGCTCGACAGGGTACTGGGCCAACGTCCTGACTTTC; CDR3: CASSSTGYWANVLTF
D: TRBD2; V: TRBV7-9; J: TRBJ2-7; size: .; DNA: TGTGCCACCAATTCCGGGACTAGCTCCTACGAGCAGTACTTC; CDR3: CATNSGTSSYEQYF
D: TRBD2; V: TRBV13; J: TRBJ2-3; size: .; DNA: TGTGCCAGCAGCTTAGCTAGCGGGAGATGGTGGGATACGCAGTATTTT; CDR3: CASSLASGRWWDTQYF
D: TRBD2; V: TRBV5-1; J: TRBJ2-3; size: .; DNA: TGCGCCAGCAGCTTAGGGACTAGCGGGATCTGGGATACGCAGTATTTT; CDR3: CASSLGTSGIWDTQYF
D: TRBD2; V: TRBV4-3; J: TRBJ2-7; size: .; DNA: TGCGCCAGCAGCCGCGAGGGAACTAGCGGGTCATACGAGCAGTACTTC; CDR3: CASSREGTSGSYEQYF
D: TRBD2; V: TRBV27; J: TRBJ2-3; size: .; DNA: TGTGCCAGCAGTTTAGGGTTAGCGGGAGTTGGGACAGATACGCAGTATTTT; CDR3: CASSLGLAGVGTDTQYF
D: .; V: TRBV4-3; J: TRBJ1-5; size: once; DNA: TGCGCCAGCAGCCAAGATAGTAGCAATCAGCCCCAGCATTTT; CDR3: CASSQDSSNQPQHF
D: .; V: TRBV30; J: TRBJ1-1; size: .; DNA: TGTGCCTGGAGTGCCACAAGACTCCTCAGGGTTTCAACTGAAGCTTTCTTT; CDR3: CAWSATRLLRVSTEAFF
D: .; V: TRBV10-1; J: TRBJ1-1; size: .; DNA: TGCGCCAGCAGTGAGTCTTGGCAGAACACTGAAGCTTTCTTT; CDR3: CASSESWQNTEAFF
D: TRBD2; V: TRBV4-2; J: TRBJ2-7; size: .; DNA: TGTGCCAGCAGCCAAGGCCAGCGCCTGGGGGGGGAGCAGTACTTC; CDR3: CASSQGQRLGGEQYF
D: .; V: TRBV9; J: TRBJ1-2; size: once; DNA: TGTGCCAGCAGCCCCTTGGGCCCCTATGGCTACACCTTC; CDR3: CASSPLGPYGYTF
D: TRBD1; V: TRBV19; J: TRBJ1-5; size: once; DNA: TGTGCCAGTAGTACTCACAGGGACAGGGGCAATCAGCCCCAGCATTTT; CDR3: CASSTHRDRGNQPQHF
D: .; V: TRBV5-1; J: TRBJ2-1; size: .; DNA: TGCGCCAGCAGCTATGGAATGGGGCGAGAAGAGCAGTTCTTC; CDR3: CASSYGMGREEQFF
D: .; V: TRBV7-9; J: TRBJ2-7; size: .; DNA: TGTGCCAGCAGCTCCTTCCAGACCAACAGACACGAGCAGTACTTC; CDR3: CASSSFQTNRHEQYF
D: TRBD1; V: TRBV6-4; J: TRBJ2-3; size: .; DNA: TGTGCCAGCAGCCCCGGACAGGGGTTTGATACGCAGTATTTT; CDR3: CASSPGQGFDTQYF
D: TRBD1; V: TRBV19; J: TRBJ2-2; size: once; DNA: TGTGCCAGTAGTGGGACAGGGGTTACCGGGGAGCTGTTTTTT; CDR3: CASSGTGVTGELFF
D: .; V: TRBV30; J: TRBJ1-1; size: .; DNA: TGTGCCTGGAGTACAGGGATGAACACTGAAGCTTTCTTT; CDR3: CAWSTGMNTEAFF
D: .; V: TRBV7-2; J: TRBJ2-3; size: .; DNA: TGTGCCAGCAGCTTGAAATCAGGGGCAGATACGCAGTATTTT; CDR3: CASSLKSGADTQYF
D: .; V: TRBV9; J: TRBJ2-7; size: .; DNA: TGTGCCAGCAGCTCCCCGGGACATTCGCAGTACTTC; CDR3: CASSSPGHSQYF
D: TRBD2; V: TRBV11-2; J: TRBJ2-2; size: .; DNA: TGTGCCAGCAGCCCCAGCGGGAGGAACAACACCGGGGAGCTGTTTTTT; CDR3: CASSPSGRNNTGELFF
D: .; V: TRBV5-1; J: TRBJ1-2; size: .; DNA: TGCGCCAGCAGCTCTCGCCGTGGGTCCCTCGGGGGCTACACCTTC; CDR3: CASSSRRGSLGGYTF
D: TRBD2; V: TRBV7-6; J: TRBJ2-1; size: .; DNA: TGTGCCAGCAGCTTTCCTAGCGGGAGCAATGAGCAGTTCTTC; CDR3: CASSFPSGSNEQFF
D: .; V: TRBV29-1; J: TRBJ1-1; size: .; DNA: TGCAGCGGGGCAGACACTGAAGCTTTCTTT; CDR3: CSGADTEAFF
D: TRBD1; V: TRBV30; J: TRBJ1-4; size: .; DNA: TGTGCCGCGGACAGGGGTAATGAAAAACTGTTTTTT; CDR3: CAADRGNEKLFF